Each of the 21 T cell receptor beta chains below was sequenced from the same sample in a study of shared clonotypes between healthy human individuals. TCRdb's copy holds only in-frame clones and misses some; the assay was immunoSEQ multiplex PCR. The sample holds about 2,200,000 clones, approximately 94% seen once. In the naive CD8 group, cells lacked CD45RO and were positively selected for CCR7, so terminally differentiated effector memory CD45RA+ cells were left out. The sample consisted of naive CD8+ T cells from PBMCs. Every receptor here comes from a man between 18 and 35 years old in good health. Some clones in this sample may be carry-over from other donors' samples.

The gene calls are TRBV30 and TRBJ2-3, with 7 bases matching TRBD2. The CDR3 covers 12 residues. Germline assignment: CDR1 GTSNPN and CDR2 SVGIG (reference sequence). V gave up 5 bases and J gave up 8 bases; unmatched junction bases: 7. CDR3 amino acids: CAWEGGEGTQYF. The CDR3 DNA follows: TGTGCCTGGGAGGGAGGGGAGGGTACGCAGTATTTT.

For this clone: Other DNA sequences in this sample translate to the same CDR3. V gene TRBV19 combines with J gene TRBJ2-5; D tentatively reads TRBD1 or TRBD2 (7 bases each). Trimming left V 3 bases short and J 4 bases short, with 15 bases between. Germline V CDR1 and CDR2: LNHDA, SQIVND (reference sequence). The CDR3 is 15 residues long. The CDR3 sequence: CASSILGRGGETQYF. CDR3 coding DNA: TGTGCCAGTAGTATTCTGGGCAGGGGGGGAGAGACCCAGTACTTC. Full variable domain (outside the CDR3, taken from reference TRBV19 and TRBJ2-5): DGGITQSPKYLFRKEGQNVTLSCEQNLNHDAMYWYRQDPGQGLRLIYYSQIVNDFQKGDIAEGYSVSREKKESFPLTVTSAQKNPTAFYLCASSILGRGGETQYFGPGTRLLVL.

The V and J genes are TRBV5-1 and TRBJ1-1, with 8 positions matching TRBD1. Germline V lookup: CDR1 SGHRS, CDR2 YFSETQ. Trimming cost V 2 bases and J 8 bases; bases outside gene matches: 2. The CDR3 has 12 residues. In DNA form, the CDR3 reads TGCGCCAGCAGCTTTCGGACAGGGGAAGCTTTCTTT. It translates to CASSFRTGEAFF. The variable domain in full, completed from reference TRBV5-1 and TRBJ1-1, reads KAGVTQTPRYLIKTRGQQVTLSCSPISGHRSVSWYQQTPGQGLQFLFEYFSETQRNKGNFPGRFSGRQFSNSRSEMNVSTLELGDSALYLCASSFRTGEAFFGQGTRLTVV.

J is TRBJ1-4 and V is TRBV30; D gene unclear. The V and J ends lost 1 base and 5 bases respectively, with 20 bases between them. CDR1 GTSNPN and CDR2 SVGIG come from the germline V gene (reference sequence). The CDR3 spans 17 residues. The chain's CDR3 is CAWSEFGSWEWNEKLFF. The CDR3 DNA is TGTGCCTGGAGTGAGTTTGGTAGCTGGGAATGGAATGAAAAACTGTTTTTT.

CDR3: CASRAWGEGNQPQHF. Written as DNA, the CDR3 is TGTGCCAGCAGAGCATGGGGTGAGGGGAACCAGCCCCAGCATTTT. The V and J genes are TRBV2 and TRBJ1-5; D might be TRBD1 (5 bases). Germline CDR1 SNHLY, CDR2 FYNNEI. The CDR3 has 15 amino acids. Trimming pared 6 bases from V and 7 bases from J, leaving 19 bases between.

The DNA for the CDR3 is TGTGCCATCAGTGATCTGACTAGCGGGAGAGGGTACGAGCAGTACTTC. This sequence encodes CAISDLTSGRGYEQYF. The J gene is TRBJ2-7, the V gene TRBV10-3; TRBD2 matches at 12 bases. This CDR3 comprises 16 residues. With V trimmed by 3 bases and J by 4 bases, 7 bases remained unmatched. CDR1 ENHRY and CDR2 SYGVKD come from the germline V gene.

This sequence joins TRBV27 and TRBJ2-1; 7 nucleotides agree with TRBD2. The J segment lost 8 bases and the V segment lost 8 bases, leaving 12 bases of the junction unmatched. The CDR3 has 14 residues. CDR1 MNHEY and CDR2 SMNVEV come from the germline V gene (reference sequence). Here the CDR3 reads CASRGRGGPDEQFF. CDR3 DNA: TGTGCCAGCCGTGGGCGGGGAGGGCCGGATGAGCAGTTCTTC.

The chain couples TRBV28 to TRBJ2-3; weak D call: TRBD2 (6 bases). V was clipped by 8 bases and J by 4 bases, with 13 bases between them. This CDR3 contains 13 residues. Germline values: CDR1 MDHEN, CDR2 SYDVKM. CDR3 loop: CASAPIAADTQYF. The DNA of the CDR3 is TGTGCCAGCGCACCAATAGCGGCAGATACGCAGTATTTT.

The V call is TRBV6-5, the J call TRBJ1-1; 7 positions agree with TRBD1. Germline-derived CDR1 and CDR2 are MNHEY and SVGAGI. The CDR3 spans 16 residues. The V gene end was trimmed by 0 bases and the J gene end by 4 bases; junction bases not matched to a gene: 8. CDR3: CASSYSNRAGGTEAFF. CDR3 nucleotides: TGTGCCAGCAGTTACTCGAATCGGGCAGGGGGCACTGAAGCTTTCTTT.

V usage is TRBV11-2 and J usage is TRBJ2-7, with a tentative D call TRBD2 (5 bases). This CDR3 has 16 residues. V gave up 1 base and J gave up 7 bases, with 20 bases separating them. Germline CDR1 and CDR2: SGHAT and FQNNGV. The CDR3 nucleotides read TGTGCCAGCAGCTTAGGATTTGTGCGGGCAGGCGAGGAGCAGTACTTC. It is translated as CASSLGFVRAGEEQYF.

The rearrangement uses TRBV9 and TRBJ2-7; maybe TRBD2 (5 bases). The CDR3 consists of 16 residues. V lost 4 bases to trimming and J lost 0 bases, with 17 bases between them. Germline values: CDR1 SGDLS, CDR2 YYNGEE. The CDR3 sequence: CASSPRRAEISYEQYF. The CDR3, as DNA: TGTGCCAGCAGCCCGAGGCGAGCGGAGATCTCCTACGAGCAGTACTTC.

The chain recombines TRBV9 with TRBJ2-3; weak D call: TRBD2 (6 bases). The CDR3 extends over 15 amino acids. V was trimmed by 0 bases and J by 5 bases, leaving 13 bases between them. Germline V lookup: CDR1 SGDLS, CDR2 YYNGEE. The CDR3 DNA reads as TGTGCCAGCAGCGTAGCGGGAGTAGAATTAGATACGCAGTATTTT. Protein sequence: CASSVAGVELDTQYF.

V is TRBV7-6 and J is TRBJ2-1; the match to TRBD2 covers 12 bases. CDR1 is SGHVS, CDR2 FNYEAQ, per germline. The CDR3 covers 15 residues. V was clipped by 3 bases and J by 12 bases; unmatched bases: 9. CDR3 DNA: TGTGCCAGCAGCTTGACTAGCGGGAGAAGTTTTGTGCAGTTCTTC. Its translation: CASSLTSGRSFVQFF.

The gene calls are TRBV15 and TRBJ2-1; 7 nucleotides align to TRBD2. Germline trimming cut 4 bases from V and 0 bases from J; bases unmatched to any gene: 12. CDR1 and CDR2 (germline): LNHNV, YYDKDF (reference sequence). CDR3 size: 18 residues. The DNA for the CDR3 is TGTGCCACCAGCAAGAGGCGTTCTAGCGGTAGCTCCTACAATGAGCAGTTCTTC. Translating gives CATSKRRSSGSSYNEQFF. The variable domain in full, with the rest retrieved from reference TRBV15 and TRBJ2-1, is DAMVIQNPRYQVTQFGKPVTLSCSQTLNHNVMYWYQQKSSQAPKLLFHYYDKDFNNEADTPDNFQSRRPNTSFCFLDIRSPGLGDTAMYLCATSKRRSSGSSYNEQFFGPGTRLTVL.

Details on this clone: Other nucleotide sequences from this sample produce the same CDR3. DNA of the CDR3: TGTGCCAGCAGTTTATTGGGGACTTCCTACGAGCAGTACTTC. Translation: CASSLLGTSYEQYF. V usage is TRBV27 and J usage is TRBJ2-7; D perhaps matches TRBD2 (6 bases). The germline V and J ends were trimmed by 1 base and 1 base, with 8 bases remaining between them. Germline V gives CDR1 MNHEY, CDR2 SMNVEV (reference sequence). The CDR3 spans 14 residues.

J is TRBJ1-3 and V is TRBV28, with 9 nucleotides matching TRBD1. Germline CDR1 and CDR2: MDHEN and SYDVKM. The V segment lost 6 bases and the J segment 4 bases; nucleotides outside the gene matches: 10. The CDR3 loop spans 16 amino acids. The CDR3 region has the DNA TGTGCCAGCAGGCGCCGGGACAGGGAATTGGGAAACACCATATATTTT. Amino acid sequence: CASRRRDRELGNTIYF.

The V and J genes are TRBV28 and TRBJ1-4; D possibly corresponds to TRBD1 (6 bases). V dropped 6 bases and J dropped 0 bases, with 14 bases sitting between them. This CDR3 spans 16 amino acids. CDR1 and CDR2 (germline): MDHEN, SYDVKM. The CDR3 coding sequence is TGTGCCAGCAGCCGGGACATCCGGACAACTAATGAAAAACTGTTTTTT. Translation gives CASSRDIRTTNEKLFF.

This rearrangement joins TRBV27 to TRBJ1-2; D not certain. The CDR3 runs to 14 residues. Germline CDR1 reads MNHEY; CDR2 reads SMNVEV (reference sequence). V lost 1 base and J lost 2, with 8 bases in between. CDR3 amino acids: CASSLFGGNYGYTF. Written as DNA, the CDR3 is TGTGCCAGCAGTTTATTTGGCGGCAACTATGGCTACACCTTC.

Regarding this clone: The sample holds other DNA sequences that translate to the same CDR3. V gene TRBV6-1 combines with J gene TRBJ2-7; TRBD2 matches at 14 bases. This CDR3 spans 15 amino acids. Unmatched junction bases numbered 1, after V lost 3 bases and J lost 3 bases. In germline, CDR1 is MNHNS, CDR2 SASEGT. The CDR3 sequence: CASSEGLAGDYEQYF. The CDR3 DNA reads TGTGCCAGCAGTGAGGGACTAGCGGGAGACTACGAGCAGTACTTC.

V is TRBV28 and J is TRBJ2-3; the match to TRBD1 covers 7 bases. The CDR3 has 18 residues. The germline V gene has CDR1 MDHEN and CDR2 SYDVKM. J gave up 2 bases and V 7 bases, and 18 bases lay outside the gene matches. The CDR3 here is CASKGAVSRDRFTDTQYF. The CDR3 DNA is TGTGCCAGCAAGGGCGCGGTTTCGAGGGACAGATTCACAGATACGCAGTATTTT.

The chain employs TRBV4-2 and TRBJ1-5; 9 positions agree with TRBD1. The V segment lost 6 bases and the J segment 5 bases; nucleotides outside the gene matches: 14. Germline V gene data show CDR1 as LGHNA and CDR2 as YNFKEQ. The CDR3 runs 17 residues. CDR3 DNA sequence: TGTGCCAGCAGGGGGGAGGGCACAGGGGGCCGGGATCAGCCCCAGCATTTT. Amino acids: CASRGEGTGGRDQPQHF.